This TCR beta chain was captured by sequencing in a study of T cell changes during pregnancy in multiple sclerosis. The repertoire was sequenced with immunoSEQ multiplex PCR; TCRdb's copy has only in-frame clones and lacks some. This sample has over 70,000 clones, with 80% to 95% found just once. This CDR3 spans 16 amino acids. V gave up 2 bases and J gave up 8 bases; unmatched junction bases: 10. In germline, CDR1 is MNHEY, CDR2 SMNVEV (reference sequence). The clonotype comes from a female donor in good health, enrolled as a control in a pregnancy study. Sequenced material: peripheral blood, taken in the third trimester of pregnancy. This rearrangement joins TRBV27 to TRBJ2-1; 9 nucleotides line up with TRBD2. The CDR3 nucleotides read TGTGCCAGCAGTTTAGTAGGGAGCGGGGGGTGGCATGAGCAGTTCTTC. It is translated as CASSLVGSGGWHEQFF.